This note documents a single T cell receptor beta chain sequence. Generated by immunoSEQ multiplex PCR, the TCRdb table keeps only in-frame clones and is missing some. Of around 59,000 clones listed, roughly nine tenths are singletons. This entry comes from a study of T cell responses to AZD1222 COVID-19 vaccine. Germline-derived CDR1 and CDR2 are MNHEY and SVGAGI. The CDR3 loop spans 15 amino acids. V was shortened by 0 bases and J by 6 bases, with 11 bases between the two germline ends. This sequence was found in an adult who received the AZD1222 COVID-19 vaccine. This rearrangement joins TRBV6-5 to TRBJ2-2; D is unclear. The starting material was peripheral blood, obtained 28 days after the second AZD1222 dose. The CDR3 loop reads CASSYSSSSPGELFF. As DNA, the CDR3 is TGTGCCAGCAGTTACTCGAGTAGTAGTCCCGGGGAGCTGTTTTTT.